The 18 T cell receptor beta chains in this list originate from one sample, sequenced in a study of blood T cell repertoires in COVID-19. Sequenced by immunoSEQ multiplex PCR; TCRdb stores in-frame clones only, minus some. The table shows some 83,000 clones, with more than 75% occurring only once. Sequencing was done on a sample of peripheral blood. These receptor sequences come from a human donor in a cohort sampled during active COVID-19.

The V call is TRBV30, the J call TRBJ1-1; no definite D call. Trimming cost V 0 bases and J 4 bases, with 18 bases left between them. The CDR3 sequence is 16 residues long. Looked up from germline, CDR1 is GTSNPN and CDR2 is SVGIG (reference sequence). The CDR3 is CAWSVPAGWAGTEAFF. The CDR3 coding sequence is TGTGCCTGGAGTGTACCCGCCGGGTGGGCGGGCACTGAAGCTTTCTTT.

The count of this clone is one. The chain combines TRBV6-5 with TRBJ1-4; 9 positions agree with TRBD1. J gave up 8 bases and V 4 bases, and 5 bases lay outside the gene matches. The CDR3 consists of 14 residues. Germline V lookup: CDR1 MNHEY, CDR2 SVGAGI. CDR3 residues: CASSSGTGREKLFF. The CDR3, as DNA: TGTGCCAGCAGTTCCGGGACAGGGAGGGAAAAACTGTTTTTT.

The chain links TRBV5-1 to TRBJ1-4; 8 bases are shared with TRBD1. The CDR3 loop spans 15 amino acids. The germline gives CDR1 SGHRS, CDR2 YFSETQ. V shed 0 bases and J 8 bases; nucleotides not matched to a gene: 6. CDR3 region: CASSLAQGAEEKLFF. In nucleotides, the CDR3 is TGCGCCAGCAGCTTGGCCCAGGGGGCGGAGGAAAAACTGTTTTTT.

The chain joins TRBV7-3 to TRBJ2-2; weak D call: TRBD1 (5 bases). Germline V gene data show CDR1 as SGHTA and CDR2 as FQGTGA. The V end was cut by 2 bases, the J end by 4 bases, with 14 bases between. The CDR3 covers 16 residues. DNA for the CDR3: TGTGCCAGCAGCTTAGGGGCCGACGGGTTCACCGGGGAGCTGTTTTTT. It codes for CASSLGADGFTGELFF.

This chain connects TRBV18 to TRBJ1-6, with TRBD1 matching over 10 bases. Germline assignment: CDR1 KGHSH and CDR2 LQKENI. The CDR3 runs to 14 residues. The ends lost 5 bases at V and 8 bases at J; junction bases unmatched: 3. The CDR3 region is CASSETGGDSPLHF. Written as DNA, the CDR3 is TGTGCCAGCTCAGAGACAGGGGGCGATTCACCCCTCCACTTT.

The chain couples TRBV28 to TRBJ1-5, with 8 bases identical to TRBD1. CDR3 length: 14 amino acids. The V segment lost 6 bases and the J segment 6 bases; nucleotides outside the gene matches: 7. Germline CDR1 MDHEN, CDR2 SYDVKM. The CDR3 DNA is TGTGCCAGCAGACCAACAGGGGGGGGTCAGCCCCAGCATTTT. It is translated as CASRPTGGGQPQHF.

The chain employs TRBV7-9 and TRBJ1-2; TRBD1 matches 9 bases. The CDR3 covers 15 residues. Germline V gives CDR1 SEHNR, CDR2 FQNEAQ (reference sequence). The V and J ends lost 4 bases and 2 bases, in that order; junction bases with no gene match: 5. CDR3 DNA sequence: TGTGCCAGCAGCTCAAGGACAGGGGCCAACTATGGCTACACCTTC. It encodes CASSSRTGANYGYTF.

There are a few counts of this clone. This rearrangement joins TRBV29-1 to TRBJ2-5; 10 positions match TRBD2. Trimming at V came to 4 bases and at J to 4 bases, leaving 6 bases not matched to a gene. The germline CDR1 and CDR2 sequences are SQVTM and ANQGSEA. The CDR3 spans 14 residues. The CDR3 DNA follows: TGCAGCGTTGTAGGTTCTAGCGGGGGAGAGACCCAGTACTTC. It codes for CSVVGSSGGETQYF. Using reference TRBV29-1 and TRBJ2-5 for the parts outside the CDR3, the full variable domain is SAVISQKPSRDICQRGTSLTIQCQVDSQVTMMFWYRQQPGQSLTLIATANQGSEATYESGFVIDKFPISRPNLTFSTLTVSNMSPEDSSIYLCSVVGSSGGETQYFGPGTRLLVL.

V and J are TRBV28 and TRBJ1-5, with no clear D. Looked up from germline, CDR1 is MDHEN and CDR2 is SYDVKM. This CDR3 is built from 16 residues. The V gene lost 5 bases and the J gene lost 3 bases, with 17 bases spanning the gap. CDR3 bases: TGTGCCAGCAGTCGCCCCGCCCGGGGTTCCAATCAGCCCCAGCATTTT. Protein product: CASSRPARGSNQPQHF.

Here the CDR3 reads CASSQGLAGNFNEQFF. CDR3 nucleotide sequence: TGTGCCAGCAGCCAAGGACTAGCGGGGAACTTCAATGAGCAGTTCTTC. V gene TRBV4-2 combines with J gene TRBJ2-1; 11 bases match TRBD2. The CDR3 length is 16 residues. Germline V gene lookup returns CDR1 LGHNA and CDR2 YNFKEQ. V lost 1 base to trimming and J lost 6 bases; unmatched junction nucleotides: 5.

This clone was seen a few times. The CDR3 loop reads CASRSASGNYEQYF. In DNA, the CDR3 is TGTGCCAGCAGGTCGGCTAGCGGGAACTACGAGCAGTACTTC. This chain joins TRBV28 and TRBJ2-7; TRBD2 matches at 9 bases. The junction had 6 bases not matched to a gene; V was cut back by 6 bases and J by 3 bases. CDR1 and CDR2 (germline): MDHEN, SYDVKM. The CDR3 is 14 residues long.

In its sample, this clone was seen many times. This chain uses TRBV2 with TRBJ1-5; D may be TRBD1 (6 bases). The CDR3 sequence is 15 residues long. With 4 bases removed from V and 4 bases from J, the gap between germline ends came to 14 bases. Germline V CDR1 and CDR2: SNHLY, FYNNEI. CDR3 loop: CASSASGTQNQPQHF. The CDR3 DNA reads TGTGCCAGCAGTGCGTCGGGGACACAAAATCAGCCCCAGCATTTT.

This chain connects TRBV5-1 to TRBJ2-7, with 7 positions matching TRBD1. The V and J ends lost 4 bases and 5 bases, in that order; junction bases with no gene match: 12. The CDR3 runs to 15 residues. Germline CDR1 is SGHRS and CDR2 is YFSETQ. The CDR3: CASSLSGQGVDEQYF. The CDR3 DNA reads as TGCGCCAGCAGCCTGTCCGGGCAGGGGGTTGACGAGCAGTACTTC.

The chain combines TRBV7-3 with TRBJ1-6; D uncertain. Germline V lookup: CDR1 SGHTA, CDR2 FQGTGA. V was pared by 6 bases and J by 5 bases, with 20 bases between. This CDR3 region has 17 residues. The CDR3 DNA reads as TGTGCCAGCAGGTTCTCAGGCCAGGCCATTAATAATTCACCCCTCCACTTT. Translated: CASRFSGQAINNSPLHF. Drawing the rest from reference TRBV7-3 and TRBJ1-6, the complete variable domain is GAGVSQTPSNKVTEKGKYVELRCDPISGHTALYWYRQSLGQGPEFLIYFQGTGAADDSGLPNDRFFAVRPEGSVSTLKIQRTERGDSAVYLCASRFSGQAINNSPLHFGNGTRLTVT.

The chain is built from TRBV5-1 and TRBJ2-5; D is uncertain. Germline V gene data show CDR1 as SGHRS and CDR2 as YFSETQ. V was shortened by 0 bases and J by 3 bases, with 6 bases between the two germline ends. This CDR3 region has 13 residues. CDR3 coding DNA: TGCGCCAGCAGCTTGGGGCTGGAAGAGACCCAGTACTTC. This translates into CASSLGLEETQYF.

The chain combines TRBV2 with TRBJ2-7; 9 positions match TRBD2. Per germline, CDR1 SNHLY and CDR2 FYNNEI. With 2 bases clipped from V and 4 bases from J, the junction kept 3 bases outside the gene matches. This CDR3 is built from 14 residues. The CDR3 nucleotides read TGTGCCAGCAGTGAACAGCGGGGGGCTTACGAGCAGTACTTC. This translates into CASSEQRGAYEQYF.

V and J are TRBV7-8 and TRBJ1-5; tentatively, D is TRBD1 (6 bases). The germline V gene has CDR1 SGHVS and CDR2 FQNEAQ. Trimming removed 3 bases at V and 10 bases at J, with 10 bases between. The CDR3 contains 12 residues. The CDR3 DNA reads TGTGCCAGCAGCTTGAACAGGGTACCCCAGCATTTT. Encoded protein: CASSLNRVPQHF.

The rearrangement uses TRBV5-6 and TRBJ2-7; 7 bases line up with TRBD1. CDR3 length equals 15 residues. The J segment lost 0 bases and the V segment lost 4 bases, leaving 7 bases of the junction unmatched. In germline, CDR1 is SGHDT, CDR2 YYEEEE. The chain's CDR3 is CASSAPGQSSYEQYF. CDR3 sequence (DNA): TGTGCCAGCAGCGCCCCGGGACAGAGCTCCTACGAGCAGTACTTC.